This TCR beta chain was observed in a study of blood T cell repertoires in COVID-19. TCRdb's table, derived via immunoSEQ multiplex PCR, lists solely in-frame clones and lacks some. The profile shows more than 300,000 clones, over 90% of them singletons. Germline V lookup: CDR1 ENHRY, CDR2 SYGVKD. J was trimmed by 2 bases and V by 3 bases; bases with no gene match: 12. The CDR3 consists of 20 residues. Sequencing was performed on PBMCs or T cells enriched from blood (not recorded which). This TCR derives from a woman aged 25 to 39 who had been exposed to COVID-19. The rearrangement uses TRBV10-3 and TRBJ2-3, with 15 bases fitting TRBD2. In DNA form, the CDR3 reads TGTGCCATCAGTGACCCCCCCGGACTAGCGGGGGGGAAAAACACAGATACGCAGTATTTT. Its translation is CAISDPPGLAGGKNTDTQYF.